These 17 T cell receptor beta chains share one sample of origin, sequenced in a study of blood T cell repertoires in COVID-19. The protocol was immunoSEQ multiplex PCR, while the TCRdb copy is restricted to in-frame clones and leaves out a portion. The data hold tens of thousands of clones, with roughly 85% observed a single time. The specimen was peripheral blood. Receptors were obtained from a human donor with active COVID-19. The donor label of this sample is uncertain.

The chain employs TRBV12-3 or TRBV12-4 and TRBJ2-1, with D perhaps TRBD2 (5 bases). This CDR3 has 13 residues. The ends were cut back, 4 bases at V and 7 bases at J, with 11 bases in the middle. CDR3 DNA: TGTGCCAGCAGTTCGGGGAGTGGAAATGAGCAGTTCTTC. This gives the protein CASSSGSGNEQFF.

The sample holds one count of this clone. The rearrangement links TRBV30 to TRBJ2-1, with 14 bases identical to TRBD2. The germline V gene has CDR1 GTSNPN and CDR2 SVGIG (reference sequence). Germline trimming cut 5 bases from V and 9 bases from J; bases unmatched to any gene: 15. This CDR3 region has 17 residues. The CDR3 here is CAWVGSGTSGSLGEQFF. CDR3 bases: TGTGCCTGGGTCGGATCCGGGACTAGCGGGAGTTTGGGTGAGCAGTTCTTC. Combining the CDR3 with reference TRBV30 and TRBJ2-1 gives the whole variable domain SQTIHQWPATLVQPVGSPLSLECTVEGTSNPNLYWYRQAAGRGLQLLFYSVGIGQISSEVPQNLSASRPQDRQFILSSKKLLLSDSGFYLCAWVGSGTSGSLGEQFFGPGTRLTVL.

The CDR3 loop is CASSPTRGSPLHF. CDR3 nucleotides: TGTGCCAGCAGCCCAACCAGGGGTTCACCCCTCCACTTT. The chain is built from TRBV7-2 and TRBJ1-6, with D tentatively TRBD1 (6 bases). Germline V lookup: CDR1 SGHTA, CDR2 FQGNSA. The V and J ends lost 5 bases and 9 bases respectively, with 11 bases between them. This CDR3 is 13 amino acids long.

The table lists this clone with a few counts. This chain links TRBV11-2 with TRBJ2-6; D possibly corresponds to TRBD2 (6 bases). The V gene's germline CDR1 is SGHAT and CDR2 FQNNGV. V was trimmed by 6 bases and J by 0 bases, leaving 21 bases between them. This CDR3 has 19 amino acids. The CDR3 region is CASRPSGTAGPSGANVLTF. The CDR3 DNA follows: TGTGCCAGCAGACCCTCCGGGACGGCGGGACCCTCTGGGGCCAACGTCCTGACTTTC.

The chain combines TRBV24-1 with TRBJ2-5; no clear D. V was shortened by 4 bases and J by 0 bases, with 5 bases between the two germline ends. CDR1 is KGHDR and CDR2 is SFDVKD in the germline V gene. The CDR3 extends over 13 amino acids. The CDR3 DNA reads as TGTGCCACCAGTGAGGCCAACCAAGAGACCCAGTACTTC. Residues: CATSEANQETQYF.

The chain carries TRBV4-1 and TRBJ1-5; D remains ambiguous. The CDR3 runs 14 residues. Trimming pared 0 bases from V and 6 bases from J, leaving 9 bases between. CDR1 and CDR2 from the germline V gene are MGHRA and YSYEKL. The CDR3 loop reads CASSQDPNVQPQHF. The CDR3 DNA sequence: TGCGCCAGCAGCCAAGACCCTAACGTTCAGCCCCAGCATTTT.

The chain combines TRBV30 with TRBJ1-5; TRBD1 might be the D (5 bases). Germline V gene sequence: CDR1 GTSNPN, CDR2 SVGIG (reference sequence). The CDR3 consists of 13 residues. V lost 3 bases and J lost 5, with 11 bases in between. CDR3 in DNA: TGTGCCTGGAGGGGGCGCAGGGATCAGCCCCAGCATTTT. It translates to CAWRGRRDQPQHF.

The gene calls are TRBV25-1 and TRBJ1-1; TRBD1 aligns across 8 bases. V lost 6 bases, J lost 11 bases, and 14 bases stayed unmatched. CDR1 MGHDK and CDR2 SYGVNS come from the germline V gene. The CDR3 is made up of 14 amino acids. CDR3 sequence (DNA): TGTGCCAGCAGCTTAGGACAGGGCTTAACGGGGGCTTTCTTT. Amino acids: CASSLGQGLTGAFF.

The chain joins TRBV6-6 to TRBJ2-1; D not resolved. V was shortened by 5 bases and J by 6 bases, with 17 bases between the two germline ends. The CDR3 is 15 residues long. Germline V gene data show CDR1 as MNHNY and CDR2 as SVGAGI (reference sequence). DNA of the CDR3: TGTGCCAGCAGTCTAAAGACTGGAGTTAGCAATGAGCAGTTCTTC. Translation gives CASSLKTGVSNEQFF.

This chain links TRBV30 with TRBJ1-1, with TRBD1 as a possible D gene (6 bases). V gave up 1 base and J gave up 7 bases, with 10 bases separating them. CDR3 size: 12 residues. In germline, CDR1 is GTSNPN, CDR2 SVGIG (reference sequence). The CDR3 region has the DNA TGTGCCTGGAGTGAAAGGGGGGGTGAAGCTTTCTTT. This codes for CAWSERGGEAFF.

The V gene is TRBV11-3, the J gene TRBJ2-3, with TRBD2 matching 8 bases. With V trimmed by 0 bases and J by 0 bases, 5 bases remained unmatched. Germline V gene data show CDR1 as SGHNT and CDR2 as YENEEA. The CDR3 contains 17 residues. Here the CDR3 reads CASSLEVAGTSTDTQYF. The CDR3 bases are TGTGCCAGCAGCTTAGAGGTAGCGGGAACTAGCACAGATACGCAGTATTTT.

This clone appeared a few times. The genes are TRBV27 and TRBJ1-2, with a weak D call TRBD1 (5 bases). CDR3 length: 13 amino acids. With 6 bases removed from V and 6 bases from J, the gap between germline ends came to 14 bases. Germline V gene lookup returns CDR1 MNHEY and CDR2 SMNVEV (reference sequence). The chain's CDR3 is CASSSRWGDGYTF. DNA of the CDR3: TGTGCCAGCAGCTCCCGATGGGGGGATGGCTACACCTTC.

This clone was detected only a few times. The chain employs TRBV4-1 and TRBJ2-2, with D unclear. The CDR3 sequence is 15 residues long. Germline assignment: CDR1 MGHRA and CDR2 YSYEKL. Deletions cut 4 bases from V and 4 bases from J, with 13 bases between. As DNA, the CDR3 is TGCGCCAGCAGCCCAAACCAGGCGCGCACCGGGGAGCTGTTTTTT. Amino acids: CASSPNQARTGELFF.

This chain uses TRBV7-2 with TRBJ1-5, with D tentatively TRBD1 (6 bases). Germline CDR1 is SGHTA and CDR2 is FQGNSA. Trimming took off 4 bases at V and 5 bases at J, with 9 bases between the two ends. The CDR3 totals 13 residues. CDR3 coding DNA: TGTGCCAGCAGCTATGCAGGGGATCAGCCCCAGCATTTT. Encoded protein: CASSYAGDQPQHF.

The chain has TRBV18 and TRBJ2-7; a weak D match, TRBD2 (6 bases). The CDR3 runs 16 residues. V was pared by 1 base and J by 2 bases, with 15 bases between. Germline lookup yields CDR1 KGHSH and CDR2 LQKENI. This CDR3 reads CASSPLGTGSAYEQYF. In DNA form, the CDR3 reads TGTGCCAGCTCACCACTGGGGACCGGGAGCGCCTACGAGCAGTACTTC.

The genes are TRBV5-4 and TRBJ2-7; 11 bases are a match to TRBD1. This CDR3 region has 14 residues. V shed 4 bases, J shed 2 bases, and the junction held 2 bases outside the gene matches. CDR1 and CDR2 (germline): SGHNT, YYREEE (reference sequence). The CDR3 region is CASSLDRGPYEQYF. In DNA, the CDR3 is TGTGCCAGCAGCCTGGACAGGGGGCCCTACGAGCAGTACTTC.

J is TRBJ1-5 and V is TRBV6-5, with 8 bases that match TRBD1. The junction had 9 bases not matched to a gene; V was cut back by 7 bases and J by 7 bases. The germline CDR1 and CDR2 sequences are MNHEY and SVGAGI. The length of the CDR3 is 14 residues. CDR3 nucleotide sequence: TGTGCCAGCATCCCGGACAGGGCACGGCAGCCCCAGCATTTT. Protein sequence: CASIPDRARQPQHF.